The next 23 T cell receptor beta chains were all read from a single sample in a study of CD4 T cells in relation to SARS-CoV-2 and coronaviruses. The method was immunoSEQ multiplex PCR; TCRdb's version includes in-frame clones alone and lacks a portion of them. The sample shows 20,000 or so clones, roughly 78% of them seen only once. Their target antigens are unknown. Unexposed donor CD4+ T cells date from about 2011-2018, before the COVID-19 pandemic. CD4+ T cells were isolated from the cells after around 10 days of culture. The specimen was CD4+ T cells from PBMCs, cultured in vitro. These receptors originate from a human donor in good health.

In its sample, this clone was seen once. The V gene is TRBV20-1, the J gene TRBJ2-5; D is uncertain. This CDR3 is 11 amino acids long. The germline gives CDR1 DFQATT, CDR2 SNEGSKA (reference sequence). V was cut by 5 bases and J by 5 bases, with 9 bases left in between. This CDR3 is CSAGNGETQYF. CDR3 DNA: TGCAGTGCTGGAAACGGGGAGACCCAGTACTTC.

Only one count was recorded for this clone. V is TRBV7-2 and J is TRBJ2-1; 8 nucleotides match TRBD2. Germline lookup yields CDR1 SGHTA and CDR2 FQGNSA. The ends lost 6 bases at V and 7 bases at J; junction bases unmatched: 11. The CDR3 consists of 15 residues. CDR3 residues: CASRSPGLELNEQFF. DNA of the CDR3: TGTGCCAGCAGATCACCGGGACTAGAATTAAATGAGCAGTTCTTC.

This chain links TRBV2 with TRBJ1-2; D is possibly TRBD1 (6 bases). The CDR3 is 14 residues long. V was clipped by 6 bases and J by 8 bases, with 19 bases between them. The germline V gene encodes CDR1 SNHLY and CDR2 FYNNEI. CDR3 sequence reads: CASRYRADPSGYTF. The CDR3 region has the DNA TGTGCCAGCAGATACAGGGCAGACCCGTCCGGCTACACCTTC.

This clone was detected only once. The rearrangement links TRBV5-1 to TRBJ2-1; 9 nucleotides line up with TRBD2. V was pared by 0 bases and J by 0 bases, with 4 bases of the junction left unmatched. The CDR3 is made up of 17 amino acids. In germline, CDR1 is SGHRS, CDR2 YFSETQ. CDR3 DNA sequence: TGCGCCAGCAGCTTGGTCGCTAGCGGGGACTCCTACAATGAGCAGTTCTTC. Its translation is CASSLVASGDSYNEQFF.

The chain employs TRBV19 and TRBJ2-7, with TRBD1 as a possible D gene (5 bases). Looked up from germline, CDR1 is LNHDA and CDR2 is SQIVND (reference sequence). The V and J ends lost 1 base and 2 bases respectively, with 18 bases between them. This CDR3 is 17 amino acids long. CDR3 region: CASSIAFADTRTYEQYF. Written as DNA, the CDR3 is TGTGCCAGTAGTATAGCCTTCGCGGACACCCGCACCTACGAGCAGTACTTC.

This chain uses TRBV18 with TRBJ2-1, with D maybe TRBD1 (5 bases). The CDR3 runs to 12 residues. Germline CDR1 reads KGHSH; CDR2 reads LQKENI. V was cut by 6 bases and J by 12 bases, with 15 bases left in between. CDR3 in DNA: TGTGCCAGCTCGACGGACATCCTAGGGCAGTTCTTC. It translates to CASSTDILGQFF.

By sample fraction, this clone is medium-sized (0.01 to 0.1%). The chain couples TRBV3-1 (or the pseudogene TRBV3-2) to TRBJ1-6, with 8 bases identical to TRBD1. Germline CDR1 reads LGHDT; CDR2 reads YNNKEL (reference sequence). The CDR3 covers 16 residues. The J segment lost 7 bases and the V segment lost 4 bases, leaving 9 bases of the junction unmatched. CDR3 nucleotides: TGTGCCAGCAGCCTCGACAGGGGAAGTACGAATTCACCCCTCCACTTT. Its translation: CASSLDRGSTNSPLHF.

The J gene is TRBJ1-6, the V gene TRBV30; no reliable D call. This CDR3 is 13 amino acids long. Looked up from germline, CDR1 is GTSNPN and CDR2 is SVGIG (reference sequence). The ends were cut back, 3 bases at V and 0 bases at J, with 3 bases in the middle. For the CDR3, the DNA is TGTGCCTGGAGAACCTCCTATAATTCACCCCTCCACTTT. Translation gives CAWRTSYNSPLHF.

The V call is TRBV28, the J call TRBJ2-3, with D hard to call. V was shortened by 4 bases and J by 2 bases, with 10 bases between the two germline ends. Germline V lookup: CDR1 MDHEN, CDR2 SYDVKM. The CDR3 totals 14 residues. CDR3 in amino acids: CASSSAGPTDTQYF. Written as DNA, the CDR3 is TGTGCCAGCAGTTCGGCAGGTCCCACAGATACGCAGTATTTT. Complete variable domain (other parts from reference TRBV28 and TRBJ2-3): DVKVTQSSRYLVKRTGEKVFLECVQDMDHENMFWYRQDPGLGLRLIYFSYDVKMKEKGDIPEGYSVSREKKERFSLILESASTNQTSMYLCASSSAGPTDTQYFGPGTRLTVL.

CDR3 coding DNA: TGTGCCACCAGTGGGGGCCTCCAAGAGACCCAGTACTTC. Encoded protein: CATSGGLQETQYF. This rearrangement joins TRBV24-1 to TRBJ2-5; D possibly corresponds to TRBD1 (5 bases). Germline CDR1 KGHDR, CDR2 SFDVKD. The CDR3 consists of 13 residues. V lost 5 bases and J lost 1, with 7 bases in between.

This chain uses TRBV11-2 with TRBJ1-2; the D gene is possibly TRBD1 (6 bases). This CDR3 contains 13 residues. Germline CDR1 and CDR2: SGHAT and FQNNGV. V lost 7 bases and J lost 10, with 19 bases in between. The CDR3 region has the DNA TGTGCCAGCACCGGGGGGCAGTCGGAGGACTACACCTTC. This encodes CASTGGQSEDYTF.

The rearrangement uses TRBV6-5 and TRBJ2-5; maybe TRBD2 (7 bases). Germline-derived CDR1 and CDR2 are MNHEY and SVGAGI. The V end lost 7 bases, the J end lost 7 bases, and 22 bases lay between the germline ends. CDR3 size: 15 residues. The CDR3 spells CASKGGSDRARTQYF. Written as DNA, the CDR3 is TGTGCCAGCAAGGGGGGGAGCGACCGCGCGAGGACCCAGTACTTC.

By share, this clone ranks as large. This sequence joins TRBV18 and TRBJ2-5; D gene ambiguous. Germline CDR1 reads KGHSH; CDR2 reads LQKENI. The CDR3 covers 12 residues. V shed 2 bases and J shed 5 bases, with 6 bases lying between them. This chain's CDR3 is CASSPSLETQYF. For the CDR3, the DNA is TGTGCCAGCTCACCATCTCTGGAGACCCAGTACTTC.

J is TRBJ1-6 and V is TRBV5-1, with 9 bases that match TRBD1. The CDR3 sequence is 16 residues long. CDR1 SGHRS and CDR2 YFSETQ come from the germline V gene. Trimming removed 4 bases from V and 9 bases from J; junction bases left unmatched: 11. For the CDR3, the DNA is TGCGCCAGCAGCCAACAGGGGGCGAATCGGGGTTCACCCCTCCACTTT. Its protein product is CASSQQGANRGSPLHF.

This clone was detected only a few times. The chain uses TRBV25-1 and TRBJ2-6; D may be TRBD1 (6 bases). Germline assignment: CDR1 MGHDK and CDR2 SYGVNS. V lost 7 bases and J lost 3, with 19 bases in between. The CDR3 is 17 residues long. CDR3 sequence: CASNRDIFRRGANVLTF. The CDR3, as DNA: TGTGCCAGCAATCGGGACATCTTCCGACGTGGGGCCAACGTCCTGACTTTC.

V usage is TRBV5-6 and J usage is TRBJ1-6; 7 nucleotides match TRBD1. V lost 4 bases and J lost 6; bases outside the gene matches: 7. CDR1 SGHDT and CDR2 YYEEEE come from the germline V gene. CDR3 length: 15 residues. DNA of the CDR3: TGTGCCAGCAGCCCCGCAGGGGGGGGTAATTCACCCCTCCACTTT. This translates into CASSPAGGGNSPLHF.

The chain recombines TRBV12-5 with TRBJ2-1; D tentatively reads TRBD1 or TRBD2 (5 bases each). V lost 3 bases, J lost 7 bases, and 10 bases lay in between. The CDR3 runs to 13 residues. Germline V gene sequence: CDR1 LGHNT, CDR2 FRNRAP. The CDR3 loop is CASGLEGWNEQFF. In DNA form, the CDR3 reads TGTGCTAGTGGTTTAGAGGGGTGGAATGAGCAGTTCTTC.

The V gene is TRBV28, the J gene TRBJ2-3, with D perhaps being TRBD1 or TRBD2 (5 bases each). The germline CDR1 and CDR2 sequences are MDHEN and SYDVKM. Trimming removed 1 base from V and 1 base from J, with 18 bases in between. There are 18 residues in the CDR3. CDR3 protein: CASSLSVGTPSRTDTQYF. DNA for the CDR3: TGTGCCAGCAGTTTATCGGTTGGGACCCCCAGCCGCACAGATACGCAGTATTTT.

V and J are TRBV6-5 and TRBJ2-1, with 7 bases matching TRBD1. From germline, CDR1 is MNHEY and CDR2 SVGAGI. The CDR3 consists of 15 residues. V lost 4 bases to trimming and J lost 6 bases; unmatched junction nucleotides: 9. CDR3: CASSSRGTVLNEQFF. The CDR3 DNA reads TGTGCCAGCAGTTCCCGAGGGACAGTCCTCAATGAGCAGTTCTTC.

The chain is built from TRBV14 and TRBJ1-2; 7 bases fit TRBD1. V lost 4 bases to trimming and J lost 4 bases; unmatched junction nucleotides: 6. The CDR3 totals 14 residues. Per germline, CDR1 SGHDN and CDR2 FVKESK. This CDR3 reads CASSRQGSGYGYTF. CDR3 nucleotide sequence: TGTGCCAGCAGCCGACAGGGCTCTGGCTATGGCTACACCTTC. Using reference TRBV14 and TRBJ1-2 for the parts outside the CDR3, the full variable domain is EAGVTQFPSHSVIEKGQTVTLRCDPISGHDNLYWYRRVMGKEIKFLLHFVKESKQDESGMPNNRFLAERTGGTYSTLKVQPAELEDSGVYFCASSRQGSGYGYTFGSGTRLTVV.

The chain has TRBV6-4 and TRBJ1-5, with unresolved D. Trimming took 0 bases from V and 3 from J, leaving 6 bases between them. The CDR3 loop spans 14 amino acids. Germline V gene sequence: CDR1 MRHNA, CDR2 SNTAGT. The CDR3 DNA reads as TGTGCCAGCAGTGACTCGCCGGACAATCAGCCCCAGCATTTT. This sequence encodes CASSDSPDNQPQHF.

The chain is built from TRBV7-3 and TRBJ2-1, with a weak D call TRBD2 (6 bases). Germline CDR1 and CDR2: SGHTA and FQGTGA. This CDR3 has 16 amino acids. Trimming removed 5 bases at V and 14 bases at J, with 28 bases between. The CDR3 loop is CASSPLRLESQGGKFF. The DNA for the CDR3 is TGTGCCAGCAGCCCCCTCCGACTAGAGTCTCAGGGTGGGAAGTTCTTC.

The rearrangement joins TRBV11-3 to TRBJ2-7; D might be TRBD1 (5 bases). V was clipped by 5 bases and J by 1 base, with 24 bases between them. The CDR3 loop spans 18 amino acids. Germline V gene data show CDR1 as SGHNT and CDR2 as YENEEA. The chain's CDR3 is CASSPPGLNADSSYEQYF. CDR3 in DNA: TGTGCCAGCAGCCCCCCGGGTTTAAACGCAGACAGTTCCTACGAGCAGTACTTC.